Listed below are T cell receptor beta chains from one sample, sequenced in a study of shared clonotypes between healthy human individuals. Measured with immunoSEQ multiplex PCR; TCRdb has only the in-frame clones, and not every one. The top ten clones hold more than 0.35% of a sample with fewer than 3 million clones, just under 95% of them seen once. Sequencing input: naive CD4+ T cells from PBMCs. Receptor source: a man younger than 35 in good health. Some clones in this sample may be carry-over from other donors' samples. Each CDR3 is given with its conserved first and last residue. The D gene is left open where the match is weak. The size field is filled for only some rows; it gives once, few, many or a size class.

TRBJ2-5,TRBV6-5,TRBD1,NA,13,CASRSGGRETQYF,TGTGCCAGCAGATCAGGGGGCCGAGAGACCCAGTACTTC
TRBJ2-3,TRBV7-7,TRBD2,NA,15,CASSADGRPTDTQYF,TGTGCCAGCAGCGCCGACGGGAGGCCCACAGATACGCAGTATTTT
TRBJ2-7,TRBV7-2,NA,NA,15,CASSLTPRRGYEQYF,TGTGCCAGCAGCTTAACTCCCCGACGGGGCTACGAGCAGTACTTC
TRBJ2-5,TRBV5-1,NA,NA,15,CASSSTGDREGAQYF,TGCGCCAGCAGCTCGACAGGGGACCGGGAGGGGGCCCAGTACTTC
TRBJ1-4,TRBV2,NA,NA,12,CASSEPWGKLFF,TGTGCCAGCAGTGAACCTTGGGGAAAACTGTTTTTT
TRBJ1-5,TRBV28,NA,NA,15,CATESQNLGNQPQHF,TGTGCCACCGAGAGCCAGAACTTAGGCAATCAGCCCCAGCATTTT
TRBJ2-7,TRBV11-2,TRBD1,NA,17,CASSLGGQGRRSYEQYF,TGTGCCAGCAGCTTAGGGGGACAGGGCCGGCGCTCCTACGAGCAGTACTTC
TRBJ2-1,TRBV6-6,TRBD2,NA,14,CASDGREGDNEQFF,TGTGCCAGCGACGGGCGGGAGGGAGACAATGAGCAGTTCTTC
TRBJ1-2,TRBV7-3,NA,NA,15,CASSLTGVSNYGYTF,TGTGCCAGCAGCTTAACGGGGGTCTCTAACTATGGCTACACCTTC
TRBJ1-1,TRBV29-1,NA,NA,12,CSVGQGPPAAFF,TGCAGCGTTGGGCAGGGTCCACCGGCAGCTTTCTTT
TRBJ2-1,TRBV6-1,NA,NA,14,CASSLGTDSNEQFF,TGTGCCAGCAGTCTCGGGACTGATTCTAATGAGCAGTTCTTC
TRBJ1-1,TRBV18,TRBD1,NA,15,CASSLQTGEGTEAFF,TGTGCCAGCTCGCTCCAAACAGGGGAGGGCACTGAAGCTTTCTTT
TRBJ2-1,TRBV6-6,NA,NA,12,CASRTRSNEQFF,TGTGCCAGCAGGACTAGAAGCAATGAGCAGTTCTTC
TRBJ2-2,TRBV5-1,TRBD1,NA,16,CASRLLYGDRTGELFF,TGCGCCAGCCGCCTCTTATACGGGGACAGAACCGGGGAGCTGTTTTTT
TRBJ2-7,TRBV5-1,NA,once,14,CASSLTGTGHEQYF,TGCGCCAGCAGCTTGACAGGGACTGGCCACGAGCAGTACTTC
TRBJ2-7,TRBV7-2,TRBD1,NA,14,CASKRDSNSYEQYF,TGTGCCAGCAAGAGGGACAGCAACTCCTACGAGCAGTACTTC
TRBJ1-3,TRBV5-1,NA,NA,14,CASSLAQSGNTIYF,TGCGCCAGCAGCTTGGCCCAGTCTGGAAACACCATATATTTT
TRBJ2-2,TRBV11-3,NA,NA,14,CASSPQTGPGELFF,TGTGCCAGCAGCCCCCAGACCGGCCCCGGGGAGCTGTTTTTT